This TCR beta chain was documented in a study of blood T cell repertoires in COVID-19. This CDR3 spans 15 amino acids. V gave up 2 bases and J gave up 4 bases, with 11 bases separating them. Germline assignment: CDR1 SGHTA and CDR2 FQGTGA. Here immunoSEQ multiplex PCR was the method, and the copy in TCRdb shows in-frame clones only, minus some. This table holds some 320,000 clones, around 84% found once. In its sample, this clone was seen once. In the same sample, other DNA sequences code for this CDR3. The sample comprised PBMCs or T cells enriched from blood (not recorded which). The receptor's source is a woman aged 25 to 39 who had been exposed to COVID-19. The genes are TRBV7-3 and TRBJ2-2; TRBD1 might be the D (5 bases). The DNA of the CDR3 is TGTGCCAGCAGCTTATCTTCAGGGCGCACCGGGGAGCTGTTTTTT. Amino acids: CASSLSSGRTGELFF.